In this sample, the clone carrying this T cell receptor beta chain turned up many times. The antigen remains undetermined. This sample is drawn from a study of beta chain features in type 1 diabetes. Sequenced material consisted of expressed TCRB transcripts (all of the isolated RNA was reverse transcribed). Sequencing used immunoSEQ multiplex PCR; TCRdb keeps in-frame clones, though not all of them. The table records about half a million clones, about 10% of them present only once. General study findings and limits: Type 1 diabetes patients showed fewer insertions and more deletions at VDJ junctions. In these data, an HLA type influence on TCRB rearrangement remained unresolved.

Germline V lookup: CDR1 PRHDT, CDR2 FYEKMQ (reference sequence). The CDR3 is 13 amino acids. The trim removed 4 bases at V and 3 bases at J, leaving 2 bases unmatched. The receptor was isolated from a woman between 18 and 30 years old in good health. V gene TRBV13 combines with J gene TRBJ2-7, with 8 bases matching TRBD1. The sequencing sample was made of naive CD4+ T cells from blood. The CDR3, as DNA: TGTGCCAGCAGCTCGGGACAGGTCTACGAGCAGTACTTC. Translation: CASSSGQVYEQYF.